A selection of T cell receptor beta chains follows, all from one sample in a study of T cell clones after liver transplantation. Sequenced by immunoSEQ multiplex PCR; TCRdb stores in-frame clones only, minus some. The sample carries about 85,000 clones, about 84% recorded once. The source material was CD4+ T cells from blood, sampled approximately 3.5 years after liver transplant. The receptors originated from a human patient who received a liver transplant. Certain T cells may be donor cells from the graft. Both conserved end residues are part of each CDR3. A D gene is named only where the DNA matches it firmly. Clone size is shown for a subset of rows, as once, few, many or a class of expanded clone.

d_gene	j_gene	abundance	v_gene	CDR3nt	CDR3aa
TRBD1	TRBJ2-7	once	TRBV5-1	TGCGCCAGCAGCTTTCGGACAGGGCCTTCCTACGAGCAGTACTTC	CASSFRTGPSYEQYF
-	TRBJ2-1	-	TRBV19	TGTGCCAGTATTAGGACTCCCGGCTCCTACAATGAGCAGTTCTTC	CASIRTPGSYNEQFF
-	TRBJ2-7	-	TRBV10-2	TGCGCCACAGTGTCCTTCCGAAAATCCTACGAGCAGTACTTC	CATVSFRKSYEQYF
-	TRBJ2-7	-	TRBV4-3	TGCGCCAGCAGCCAAGATAGGGTTTTGGGCGAGCAGTACTTC	CASSQDRVLGEQYF
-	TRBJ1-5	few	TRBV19	TGTGCCAGTAGACGACAGAGTAGCAATCAGCCCCAGCATTTT	CASRRQSSNQPQHF
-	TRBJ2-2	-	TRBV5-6	TGTGCCAGCAGCTTAGCCCGCGTTGACGGGGAGCTGTTTTTT	CASSLARVDGELFF
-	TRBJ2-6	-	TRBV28	TGTGCCAGCACCTTACGGGGGTACTACCCTCCTGGGGCCAACGTCCTGACTTTC	CASTLRGYYPPGANVLTF
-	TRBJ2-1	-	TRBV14	TGTGCCAGCAGCCACCCTAGTCGGTCCTACAATGAGCAGTTCTTC	CASSHPSRSYNEQFF
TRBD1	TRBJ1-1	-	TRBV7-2	TGTGCCAGCAGCACCCACAGGGGCACTGAAGCTTTCTTT	CASSTHRGTEAFF
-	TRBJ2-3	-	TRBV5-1	TGCGCCAGCAGCTTGGGGGGGCAGGTTACAGATACGCAGTATTTT	CASSLGGQVTDTQYF
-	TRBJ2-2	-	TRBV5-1	TGCGCCAGCGTGGCACGAATCACCGGGGAGCTGTTTTTT	CASVARITGELFF
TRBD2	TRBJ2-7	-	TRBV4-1	TGCGCCAGCAGCCAGGGACTAGCGAGGTCCTACGAGCAGTACTTC	CASSQGLARSYEQYF
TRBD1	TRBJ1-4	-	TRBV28	TGTGCCAGCAGTCCCCGGGACAGGTTTAATGAAAAACTGTTTTTT	CASSPRDRFNEKLFF
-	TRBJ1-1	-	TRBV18	TGTGCCAGCTCACCGGGATTCCACAGGGAGGACACTGAAGCTTTCTTT	CASSPGFHREDTEAFF
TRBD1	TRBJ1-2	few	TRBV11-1	TGTGCCAGCAGCTTATCGGACAGGGGATGGGTTGGCTACACCTTC	CASSLSDRGWVGYTF
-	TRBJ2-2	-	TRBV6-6	TGTGCCAGCAGTTACTCGGCAGGGGGGATCACCGGGGAGCTGTTTTTT	CASSYSAGGITGELFF
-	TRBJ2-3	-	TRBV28	TGTGCCAGCAGTTTAAGAGATACGCAGTATTTT	CASSLRDTQYF
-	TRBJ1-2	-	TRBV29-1	TGCAGCGTTGAGAGGGGCTTGGGCTATGGCTACACCTTC	CSVERGLGYGYTF
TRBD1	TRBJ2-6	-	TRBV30	TGTGCCGGGAAACCGGGACAGGGCTTCCATGGGGCCAACGTCCTGACTTTC	CAGKPGQGFHGANVLTF
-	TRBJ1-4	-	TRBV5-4	TGTGCCAGCAGCTTGGGACAGGTTGGTGAAAAACTGTTTTTT	CASSLGQVGEKLFF
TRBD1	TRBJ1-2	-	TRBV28	TGTGCCAGCAGTTTGAGGGGAGGGGGCAGCTATGGCTACACCTTC	CASSLRGGGSYGYTF
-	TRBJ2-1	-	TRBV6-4	TGTGCCAGCAGTGAGCAATCCTCCTACAATGAGCAGTTCTTC	CASSEQSSYNEQFF
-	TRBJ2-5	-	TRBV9	TGTGCCAGCAGCCCGATACTAGCCCAAGAGACCCAGTACTTC	CASSPILAQETQYF
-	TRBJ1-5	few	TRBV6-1	TGTGCCAGCAGCTTCTTACTAGCTAATCAGCCCCAGCATTTT	CASSFLLANQPQHF
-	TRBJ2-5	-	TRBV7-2	TGTGCCAGCAGCCGAAGCCCTGGAGAGACCCAGTACTTC	CASSRSPGETQYF
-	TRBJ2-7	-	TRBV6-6	TGTGCCAGCAGTTACCCAAGCGGGTCCCCCTACGGCGAGCAGTACTTC	CASSYPSGSPYGEQYF
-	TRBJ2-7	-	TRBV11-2	TGTGCCAGCAGCTCCGTGCGCAGAGCCACCTACGAGCAGTACTTC	CASSSVRRATYEQYF